The 3 T cell receptor beta chains listed next were all sequenced from one sample in a study of shared clonotypes between healthy human individuals. The data were produced by immunoSEQ multiplex PCR, yet TCRdb's version contains in-frame clones alone and is incomplete. Seen here are approximately 1,000,000 clones, 70% to 80% observed once, and the top ten hold almost 0.9%. Sequencing was performed on memory CD4+ T cells from PBMCs. The sample's subset: CD45RA-negative fraction. The origin of the receptors is a man between 18 and 35 years old in good health. Some clones in this sample may be carry-over from other donors' samples.

Concerning this clone itself: The sample holds other DNA sequences that translate to the same CDR3. This chain's CDR3 is CASSQVGVQETQYF. CDR3 bases: TGTGCCAGCAGCCAAGTGGGGGTCCAAGAGACCCAGTACTTC. The chain joins TRBV4-2 to TRBJ2-5; possibly TRBD1 or TRBD2 for D (5 bases each). The V gene's germline CDR1 is LGHNA and CDR2 YNFKEQ. CDR3 length: 14 residues. Trimming removed 1 base from V and 1 base from J, with 7 bases in between.

Here the CDR3 reads CASSQGGGVETQYF. CDR3 in DNA: TGTGCCAGCAGCCAAGGAGGGGGCGTGGAGACCCAGTACTTC. The rearrangement uses TRBV14 and TRBJ2-5, with TRBD1 matching 7 bases. The CDR3 consists of 14 residues. V was clipped by 1 base and J by 5 bases; unmatched bases: 4. The V gene's germline CDR1 is SGHDN and CDR2 FVKESK. The whole variable domain, remainder taken from reference TRBV14 and TRBJ2-5, is EAGVTQFPSHSVIEKGQTVTLRCDPISGHDNLYWYRRVMGKEIKFLLHFVKESKQDESGMPNNRFLAERTGGTYSTLKVQPAELEDSGVYFCASSQGGGVETQYFGPGTRLLVL.

The chain couples TRBV11-2 to TRBJ1-1, with D maybe TRBD1 (5 bases). CDR3 length equals 13 residues. Germline values: CDR1 SGHAT, CDR2 FQNNGV. Between the trimmed V and J ends, which lost 2 bases and 6 bases, there was a span of 10 bases. The CDR3 loop is CASSLRETAEAFF. The CDR3 nucleotides are TGTGCCAGCAGCTTACGGGAGACAGCTGAAGCTTTCTTT.